The 19 T cell receptor beta chains below all came from one sample that was sequenced in a study of cytomegalovirus exposure and HLA in healthy donors. The PCR ran on 60 Vbeta and 13 Jbeta primers. Profiled with immunoSEQ multiplex PCR; TCRdb holds only in-frame clones, not every one. The sample has 150,000 to 200,000 clones; over 60% are singletons. The sample taken for sequencing was PBMCs. The receptors derive from a female donor in good health and CMV-seronegative.

The chain is built from TRBV27 and TRBJ2-1; D unclear. CDR1 is MNHEY, CDR2 SMNVEV, per germline (reference sequence). V lost 2 bases and J lost 2, with 10 bases in between. This CDR3 region has 15 residues. The CDR3 loop reads CASSLRSSAYNEQFF. The DNA for the CDR3 is TGTGCCAGCAGTTTAAGGAGTTCGGCCTACAATGAGCAGTTCTTC.

The V gene is TRBV4-3, the J gene TRBJ2-3, with D possibly matching TRBD2 (6 bases). Trimming removed 0 bases at V and 7 bases at J, with 14 bases between. This CDR3 has 15 residues. Germline loops: CDR1 LGHNA, CDR2 YSLEER. CDR3 sequence (DNA): TGCGCCAGCAGCCAAGATCCCGGGACTCCATATACGCAGTATTTT. It codes for CASSQDPGTPYTQYF.

The rearrangement joins TRBV5-1 to TRBJ2-5; D is possibly TRBD2 (6 bases). The germline CDR1 and CDR2 sequences are SGHRS and YFSETQ. This CDR3 spans 12 amino acids. V was trimmed by 6 bases and J by 5 bases, leaving 11 bases between them. This CDR3 reads CASTAGGETQYF. CDR3 DNA sequence: TGCGCCAGCACCGCAGGAGGGGAGACCCAGTACTTC.

The J gene is TRBJ1-2, the V gene TRBV28; TRBD1 aligns across 10 bases. There are 14 residues in the CDR3. The V and J ends lost 1 base and 8 bases, in that order; junction bases with no gene match: 4. The germline CDR1 and CDR2 sequences are MDHEN and SYDVKM. The CDR3 protein is CASSLYGTGEGYTF. The CDR3 DNA reads as TGTGCCAGCAGTTTATACGGGACAGGGGAAGGCTACACCTTC.

In this sample, this clone turned up a few times. DNA for the CDR3: TGTGCCAGCAGCGCAGTAGCGGGAGGAGGGAACAATGAGCAGTTCTTC. Residues: CASSAVAGGGNNEQFF. The V and J genes are TRBV7-7 and TRBJ2-1; 10 bases agree with TRBD2. Germline lookup yields CDR1 SSHAT and CDR2 FNYEAQ (reference sequence). J lost 5 bases, V lost 5 bases, and 9 bases had no gene match. The CDR3 consists of 16 residues.

Of note for this clone: This specimen includes other DNA sequences encoding the same CDR3. This chain links TRBV9 with TRBJ2-3; TRBD2 matches 10 bases. Per the germline V gene, CDR1 is SGDLS and CDR2 is YYNGEE. Trimming removed 0 bases from V and 4 bases from J; junction bases left unmatched: 5. The CDR3 runs 16 residues. The CDR3 reads CASSVASGGLADTQYF. The CDR3 DNA is TGTGCCAGCAGCGTAGCTAGCGGGGGTTTGGCAGATACGCAGTATTTT.

The genes are TRBV5-4 and TRBJ2-2; 7 nucleotides agree with TRBD2. In germline, CDR1 is SGHNT, CDR2 YYREEE (reference sequence). V was pared by 1 base and J by 6 bases, with 6 bases of the junction left unmatched. This CDR3 comprises 15 residues. CDR3 in amino acids: CASSLSAGKAGELFF. The CDR3 coding sequence is TGTGCCAGCAGCTTGTCAGCGGGAAAGGCCGGGGAGCTGTTTTTT.

The chain employs TRBV15 and TRBJ2-2, with 10 bases lining up with TRBD1. The V segment lost 1 base and the J segment 5 bases; nucleotides outside the gene matches: 7. This CDR3 contains 17 residues. Germline V lookup: CDR1 LNHNV, CDR2 YYDKDF (reference sequence). In DNA form, the CDR3 reads TGTGCCACCAGCAGAGGGGGGACAGGGGTAGGGACCGGGGAGCTGTTTTTT. This translates into CATSRGGTGVGTGELFF.

The V call is TRBV7-2, the J call TRBJ2-3, with 7 bases fitting TRBD2. V was clipped by 3 bases and J by 1 base; unmatched bases: 4. The V gene's germline CDR1 is SGHTA and CDR2 FQGNSA. The CDR3 contains 15 residues. The CDR3: CASSFGGLGTDTQYF. The CDR3 nucleotides are TGTGCCAGCAGCTTCGGGGGGTTGGGCACAGATACGCAGTATTTT.

The chain uses TRBV7-6 and TRBJ2-5, with 12 bases identical to TRBD2. The V gene's germline CDR1 is SGHVS and CDR2 FNYEAQ. The CDR3 has 17 amino acids. V lost 7 bases and J lost 0; bases outside the gene matches: 9. The CDR3 region is CASIRLAGAGYQETQYF. CDR3 DNA: TGTGCCAGCATCCGACTAGCGGGGGCCGGGTACCAAGAGACCCAGTACTTC.

This chain uses TRBV6-1 with TRBJ2-5; possibly TRBD1 for D (6 bases). The CDR3 is 15 residues long. V lost 1 base and J 4 bases, leaving 13 bases between the germline ends. Germline CDR1 reads MNHNS; CDR2 reads SASEGT. As DNA, the CDR3 is TGTGCCAGCAGTGAAGTCACAGGGATGAGAGAGACCCAGTACTTC. This translates into CASSEVTGMRETQYF.

The V and J genes are TRBV5-3 and TRBJ2-5; the match to TRBD2 covers 8 bases. TRBV5-3 is assigned to the ORF class and has an uncertain function. The CDR3 is 17 amino acids. V was pared by 4 bases and J by 5 bases, with 16 bases of the junction left unmatched. CDR3 DNA: TGTGCCAGAAGCCGATCGAGCGGGAGATGGTTCGGGGAGACCCAGTACTTC. Translated, it gives CARSRSSGRWFGETQYF.

This clone was detected only once. The junction and the germline gene differ at one end; a read error may be behind it. The rearrangement uses TRBV19 and TRBJ2-6, with a possible D match to TRBD2 (6 bases). The CDR3 is made up of 15 amino acids. Germline CDR1 and CDR2: LNHDA and SQIVND (reference sequence). CDR3 nucleotide sequence: TGTGCCAGTAGTACGGGGGTTACTGGGGCCAACGGCCTGACTTTC. It is translated as CASSTGVTGANGLTF.

This clone was observed a few times. The chain carries TRBV28 and TRBJ2-7; no firm D call. There are 12 residues in the CDR3. Germline V gene lookup returns CDR1 MDHEN and CDR2 SYDVKM. V dropped 5 bases and J dropped 2 bases, with 7 bases sitting between them. CDR3 in DNA: TGTGCCAGCAGTCTATCAACCTACGAGCAGTACTTC. The encoded protein is CASSLSTYEQYF.

V gene TRBV5-5 combines with J gene TRBJ2-7, with 7 positions matching TRBD1. The CDR3 is 14 amino acids. From germline, CDR1 is SGHKS and CDR2 YYEKEE (reference sequence). With 4 bases clipped from V and 4 bases from J, the junction kept 8 bases outside the gene matches. CDR3 sequence reads: CASSPRQGRYEQYF. The CDR3 bases are TGTGCCAGCAGCCCGAGACAGGGTAGGTACGAGCAGTACTTC.

For this clone: One end of the junction is discordant with germline, which a read error may explain. The chain recombines TRBV5-1 with TRBJ2-6; D is possibly TRBD1 (5 bases). The V gene's germline CDR1 is SGHRS and CDR2 YFSETQ. The CDR3 has 15 residues. CDR3 residues: CASSLGSSGANGLTF. The CDR3 nucleotides are TGCGCCAGCAGCCTCGGGTCATCTGGGGCCAACGGCCTGACTTTC.

The V gene is TRBV19, the J gene TRBJ2-5; TRBD1 agrees at 7 bases. Germline trimming cut 4 bases from V and 3 bases from J; bases unmatched to any gene: 8. The CDR3 length is 15 residues. The V gene's germline CDR1 is LNHDA and CDR2 SQIVND (reference sequence). The CDR3 loop reads CASSTRQGLKETQYF. CDR3 DNA: TGTGCCAGTAGTACTCGACAGGGATTGAAAGAGACCCAGTACTTC.

J is TRBJ1-2 and V is TRBV4-2, with 12 nucleotides matching TRBD1. V lost 4 bases to trimming and J lost 5 bases; unmatched junction nucleotides: 8. The CDR3 is 16 residues long. Germline V gene sequence: CDR1 LGHNA, CDR2 YNFKEQ. The CDR3, as DNA: TGTGCCAGCAGCCCGGGACAGGGGGCGGGCGGGTATGGCTACACCTTC. This encodes CASSPGQGAGGYGYTF.

The V and J genes are TRBV7-9 and TRBJ1-5; no clear D gene. The germline V gene has CDR1 SEHNR and CDR2 FQNEAQ (reference sequence). The germline V and J ends were trimmed by 1 base and 4 bases, with 8 bases remaining between them. This CDR3 is 14 amino acids long. This CDR3 is CASSLDRGNQPQHF. The CDR3 DNA reads TGTGCCAGCAGCTTAGATCGAGGGAATCAGCCCCAGCATTTT.